One sample yielded the 29 T cell receptor beta chains listed below, sequenced in a study of blood T cell repertoires in COVID-19. Only in-frame clones appear in the TCRdb table, and some are missing; sequencing was by immunoSEQ multiplex PCR. The sample carries under 300,000 clones, about 88% recorded once. Sequencing input: PBMCs or T cells enriched from blood (not recorded which). The receptors here all came from a woman in her forties or fifties who had recovered from COVID-19.

This chain connects TRBV19 to TRBJ2-3; 9 bases fit TRBD2. Looked up from germline, CDR1 is LNHDA and CDR2 is SQIVND (reference sequence). This CDR3 has 16 amino acids. The V segment lost 11 bases and the J segment 0 bases; nucleotides outside the gene matches: 12. CDR3 DNA: TGTGCCTCAAGGTCGCGGGAGGGCTCTAGCACAGATACGCAGTATTTT. Translating gives CASRSREGSSTDTQYF.

The chain recombines TRBV10-2 with TRBJ1-1, with D hard to call. This CDR3 region has 13 residues. Germline values: CDR1 WSHSY, CDR2 SAAADI. Trimming shortened V by 2 bases and J by 6 bases, and 10 bases separated the two germline ends. CDR3 in amino acids: CASSERGSAEAFF. The CDR3 nucleotides read TGCGCCAGCAGTGAGCGAGGTAGCGCTGAAGCTTTCTTT.

In its sample, this clone was seen once. The chain uses TRBV29-1 and TRBJ1-1, with a possible D match to TRBD1 (5 bases). The V gene's germline CDR1 is SQVTM and CDR2 ANQGSEA. V was cut by 1 base and J by 2 bases, with 11 bases left in between. There are 14 residues in the CDR3. The CDR3 is CSVEAGGGNTEAFF. The CDR3 DNA sequence: TGCAGCGTTGAAGCTGGGGGAGGAAACACTGAAGCTTTCTTT.

The V call is TRBV5-4, the J call TRBJ2-4, with 7 nucleotides matching TRBD1. CDR3 length: 15 residues. V shed 5 bases and J 1 base; nucleotides not matched to a gene: 6. Looked up from germline, CDR1 is SGHNT and CDR2 is YYREEE (reference sequence). The CDR3 sequence is CASSSMTGAKNIQYF. DNA for the CDR3: TGTGCCAGCAGTTCCATGACAGGGGCCAAAAACATTCAGTACTTC.

J is TRBJ2-7 and V is TRBV21-1; the table's D call TRBD1 went unverified against the DNA. TRBV21-1 is reported as a pseudogene. This CDR3 comprises 16 residues. CDR3 region: CASSKGDRGRFNEQYF. The CDR3 DNA sequence: TGTGCCAGCAGCAAAGGGGACAGGGGGCGCTTTAACGAGCAGTACTTC.

The chain uses TRBV20-1 and TRBJ1-6; D is possibly TRBD1 (6 bases). The germline gives CDR1 DFQATT, CDR2 SNEGSKA (reference sequence). The ends were cut back, 3 bases at V and 9 bases at J, with 12 bases in the middle. The CDR3 contains 13 residues. The CDR3 sequence: CSASLGQSSPLHF. The CDR3 DNA reads as TGCAGTGCTAGTCTGGGACAAAGTTCACCCCTCCACTTT.

This chain joins TRBV5-4 and TRBJ2-2; 13 positions agree with TRBD2. The CDR3 runs 17 residues. The V gene end was trimmed by 2 bases and the J gene end by 6 bases; junction bases not matched to a gene: 7. Germline CDR1 and CDR2: SGHNT and YYREEE (reference sequence). The DNA for the CDR3 is TGTGCCAGCAGCTTTCCGGGACTAGCGGGGTCATCCGGGGAGCTGTTTTTT. Translating gives CASSFPGLAGSSGELFF.

The chain uses TRBV21-1 and TRBJ1-1; the table's TRBD1 call for D was not verified on the DNA. TRBV21-1 is a listed pseudogene. CDR3 length: 13 residues. As DNA, the CDR3 is TGTGCCAGCCTCGAGACAGGACCCACTGAAGCTTTCTTT. Translated: CASLETGPTEAFF.

This clone was picked up a small number of times. This chain uses TRBV28 with TRBJ1-5; 7 nucleotides match TRBD1. In germline, CDR1 is MDHEN, CDR2 SYDVKM. Trimming cost V 6 bases and J 1 base; bases outside gene matches: 9. This CDR3 has 16 amino acids. CDR3 sequence reads: CASSPTGQGSNQPQHF. CDR3 bases: TGTGCCAGCAGCCCGACAGGGCAAGGCAGCAATCAGCCCCAGCATTTT. The full variable domain, in which reference TRBV28 and TRBJ1-5 provide the parts outside the CDR3, is DVKVTQSSRYLVKRTGEKVFLECVQDMDHENMFWYRQDPGLGLRLIYFSYDVKMKEKGDIPEGYSVSREKKERFSLILESASTNQTSMYLCASSPTGQGSNQPQHFGDGTRLSIL.

The V gene is TRBV3-1 (or the pseudogene TRBV3-2), the J gene TRBJ1-5; tentative D call: TRBD1 (5 bases). Germline V lookup: CDR1 LGHDT, CDR2 YNNKEL (reference sequence). The CDR3 extends over 14 amino acids. V was trimmed by 3 bases and J by 7 bases, leaving 13 bases between them. CDR3 nucleotides: TGTGCCAGCAGCCATAGCCAGGGTAGCCAGCCCCAGCATTTT. Translation: CASSHSQGSQPQHF.

Note on this clone: One end of the junction fails to match germline, which may point to a read error. The chain employs TRBV29-1 and TRBJ2-1; 8 nucleotides line up with TRBD1. The CDR3 runs to 18 residues. Germline-derived CDR1 and CDR2 are SQVTM and ANQGSEA. The CDR3 sequence: CSVEAGTGRKRTYNEQFF. The CDR3 DNA reads as TGCAGCGTGGAAGCCGGGACAGGTCGAAAGCGGACCTACAATGAGCAGTTCTTC.

The chain couples TRBV28 to TRBJ2-7, with 9 nucleotides matching TRBD2. V lost 1 base to trimming and J lost 5 bases; unmatched junction nucleotides: 6. Per the germline V gene, CDR1 is MDHEN and CDR2 is SYDVKM. CDR3 length: 15 residues. In DNA form, the CDR3 reads TGTGCCAGCAGTTTATTTAGCGGGAGTCGGAACGAGCAGTACTTC. Translated, it gives CASSLFSGSRNEQYF.

The CDR3 DNA follows: TGTGCCAGCAGTTTGTTCGGGTCTAGCACAGATACGCAGTATTTT. Amino acids: CASSLFGSSTDTQYF. The genes are TRBV27 and TRBJ2-3; D unclear. The CDR3 is made up of 15 amino acids. Germline CDR1 reads MNHEY; CDR2 reads SMNVEV (reference sequence). V gave up 3 bases and J gave up 0 bases, with 10 bases separating them.

V is TRBV2 and J is TRBJ1-4; D not certain. The CDR3 spans 11 residues. CDR1 and CDR2 from the germline V gene are SNHLY and FYNNEI. V shed 6 bases and J shed 10 bases, with 9 bases lying between them. CDR3 nucleotides: TGTGCCAGCAGATCCCCCGGAAAACTGTTTTTT. As protein: CASRSPGKLFF.

Points on this clone: Distinct nucleotide sequences in the sample also encode this CDR3. The chain combines TRBV7-2 with TRBJ2-5, with TRBD2 matching 8 bases. This CDR3 is built from 14 residues. From germline, CDR1 is SGHTA and CDR2 FQGNSA. Trimming at V came to 0 bases and at J to 4 bases, leaving 1 base not matched to a gene. CDR3 DNA sequence: TGTGCCAGCAGCTTAGCCGGGGGGGGAGAGACCCAGTACTTC. Translating it yields CASSLAGGGETQYF.

The chain recombines TRBV18 with TRBJ2-7; a weak D match, TRBD2 (6 bases). The CDR3 is 15 amino acids. Trimming cost V 3 bases and J 4 bases, with 16 bases left between them. CDR1 KGHSH and CDR2 LQKENI come from the germline V gene. The CDR3 bases are TGTGCCAGCTCACCGGGTCGGAGGGAGTGGTACGAGCAGTACTTC. Protein sequence: CASSPGRREWYEQYF.

CDR3 nucleotides: TGTGCCAGCAGCTTAGGTCAGGGGGTAACAAATGAGCAGTTCTTC. The encoded protein is CASSLGQGVTNEQFF. The V call is TRBV11-2, the J call TRBJ2-1; 7 bases map to TRBD1. Per germline, CDR1 SGHAT and CDR2 FQNNGV. This CDR3 region has 15 residues. The V and J ends lost 1 base and 7 bases, in that order; junction bases with no gene match: 7. Looking up the rest from reference TRBV11-2 and TRBJ2-1 gives the full variable domain: EAGVAQSPRYKIIEKRQSVAFWCNPISGHATLYWYQQILGQGPKLLIQFQNNGVVDDSQLPKDRFSAERLKGVDSTLKIQPAKLEDSAVYLCASSLGQGVTNEQFFGPGTRLTVL.

This chain links TRBV7-9 with TRBJ1-2; D is undetermined. The germline V gene encodes CDR1 SEHNR and CDR2 FQNEAQ (reference sequence). Deletions cut 5 bases from V and 0 bases from J, with 13 bases between. This CDR3 contains 15 residues. The CDR3, as DNA: TGTGCCAGCAGCCTAGGGCCAGCGACTAACTATGGCTACACCTTC. This codes for CASSLGPATNYGYTF.

V is TRBV28 and J is TRBJ2-4; TRBD2 matches at 15 bases. The trim removed 3 bases at V and 10 bases at J, leaving 19 bases unmatched. CDR1 is MDHEN, CDR2 SYDVKM, per germline. The CDR3 is made up of 20 amino acids. This CDR3 reads CASSLVIGAGLAGGWGIQYF. The DNA of the CDR3 is TGTGCCAGCAGTTTGGTTATTGGGGCGGGACTAGCGGGAGGTTGGGGGATTCAGTACTTC.

Here the CDR3 DNA reads TGTGCCAGCAGTTTCAGACTAGCGGGGGGTTGGGGTGAGCAGTTCTTC. This encodes CASSFRLAGGWGEQFF. The V and J genes are TRBV27 and TRBJ2-1, with 13 bases fitting TRBD2. With V trimmed by 3 bases and J by 9 bases, 8 bases remained unmatched. The CDR3 has 16 amino acids. CDR1 is MNHEY and CDR2 is SMNVEV in the germline V gene (reference sequence).

The chain employs TRBV30 and TRBJ1-4, with D possibly being TRBD1 (6 bases). V lost 0 bases and J 3 bases, leaving 11 bases between the germline ends. Germline V gene lookup returns CDR1 GTSNPN and CDR2 SVGIG (reference sequence). This CDR3 region has 15 residues. The CDR3 nucleotides read TGTGCCTGGAGTGTACGGACAGCTGCTAATGAAAAACTGTTTTTT. This sequence encodes CAWSVRTAANEKLFF.

The V call is TRBV2, the J call TRBJ2-3; D is possibly TRBD2 (5 bases). This CDR3 region has 15 residues. Germline CDR1 SNHLY, CDR2 FYNNEI. Deletions cut 1 base from V and 1 base from J, with 9 bases between. This chain's CDR3 is CASSEGGDRTDTQYF. In DNA form, the CDR3 reads TGTGCCAGCAGTGAAGGGGGAGACCGCACAGATACGCAGTATTTT.

V gene TRBV13 combines with J gene TRBJ2-3; D perhaps matches TRBD1 (5 bases). CDR1 and CDR2 from the germline V gene are PRHDT and FYEKMQ (reference sequence). The CDR3 extends over 15 amino acids. Trimming shortened V by 5 bases and J by 5 bases, and 17 bases separated the two germline ends. This chain's CDR3 is CASSLGHGLGDTQYF. The DNA of the CDR3 is TGTGCCAGCAGCCTCGGACATGGTCTAGGAGATACGCAGTATTTT.

This chain uses TRBV9 with TRBJ2-1, with 9 bases lining up with TRBD2. Per germline, CDR1 SGDLS and CDR2 YYNGEE. Trimming took 3 bases from V and 8 from J; bases not matched to a gene: 9. The CDR3 covers 15 residues. The CDR3 DNA is TGTGCCAGCAGCGCCAGACCCGGGACTAGCTATGAGCAGTTCTTC. Protein product: CASSARPGTSYEQFF.

This clone is a singleton in its sample. This chain uses TRBV7-2 with TRBJ2-7, with D perhaps TRBD2 (6 bases). The CDR3 is made up of 14 amino acids. CDR1 is SGHTA and CDR2 is FQGNSA in the germline V gene. V lost 1 base to trimming and J lost 2 bases, with 9 bases between them. The CDR3 nucleotides are TGTGCCAGCAGCTTAGAACTAGCCGCCTACGAGCAGTACTTC. Translated, it gives CASSLELAAYEQYF.

The J gene is TRBJ2-6, the V gene TRBV6-2 or TRBV6-3; D not certain. V lost 6 bases, J lost 1 base, and 13 bases lay in between. Germline V gene data show CDR1 as MNHEY and CDR2 as SVGEGT. The CDR3 loop spans 16 amino acids. The CDR3 loop reads CASSSWSGSGANVLTF. The DNA for the CDR3 is TGTGCCAGCAGCTCATGGTCCGGTTCTGGGGCCAACGTCCTGACTTTC.

The chain has TRBV14 and TRBJ1-4; D remains ambiguous. Germline values: CDR1 SGHDN, CDR2 FVKESK. This CDR3 has 15 amino acids. V was trimmed by 4 bases and J by 4 bases, leaving 13 bases between them. The CDR3: CASSRARGDNEKLFF. The CDR3 DNA sequence: TGTGCCAGCAGCCGTGCCCGCGGTGATAATGAAAAACTGTTTTTT.

The genes are TRBV6-4 and TRBJ1-6, with a weak D call TRBD1 (6 bases). The CDR3 is made up of 16 amino acids. Trimming took 5 bases from V and 4 from J, leaving 15 bases between them. Per the germline V gene, CDR1 is MRHNA and CDR2 is SNTAGT. CDR3: CASSLTRDIYNSPLHF. The CDR3 bases are TGTGCCAGCAGTCTTACCCGGGACATTTATAATTCACCCCTCCACTTT.

This clone was counted only a few times. This sequence joins TRBV9 and TRBJ1-2; TRBD1 matches at 9 bases. CDR1 and CDR2 (germline): SGDLS, YYNGEE. The ends lost 3 bases at V and 5 bases at J; junction bases unmatched: 8. CDR3 length: 15 residues. The chain's CDR3 is CASSDRGQGGYGYTF. The CDR3 nucleotides are TGTGCCAGCAGCGATAGGGGACAGGGCGGATATGGCTACACCTTC.